This TCR beta chain derives from a study of T cell changes during pregnancy in multiple sclerosis. Here immunoSEQ multiplex PCR was the method, and the copy in TCRdb shows in-frame clones only, minus some. The sample lists over 10,000 clones, around 94% occurring once. The sequencing here drew on CD4+ T cells from peripheral blood mononuclear cells, taken before pregnancy. This receptor was identified in a female donor with multiple sclerosis, enrolled in a pregnancy study.

CDR3 in DNA: TGCGCCAGCAGCTTCGGAGATCATAGCAATCAGCCCCAGCATTTT. Protein product: CASSFGDHSNQPQHF. The chain uses TRBV5-1 and TRBJ1-5; D gene uncertain. Germline CDR1 SGHRS, CDR2 YFSETQ. The CDR3 sequence is 15 residues long. Deletions cut 2 bases from V and 0 bases from J, with 9 bases between.